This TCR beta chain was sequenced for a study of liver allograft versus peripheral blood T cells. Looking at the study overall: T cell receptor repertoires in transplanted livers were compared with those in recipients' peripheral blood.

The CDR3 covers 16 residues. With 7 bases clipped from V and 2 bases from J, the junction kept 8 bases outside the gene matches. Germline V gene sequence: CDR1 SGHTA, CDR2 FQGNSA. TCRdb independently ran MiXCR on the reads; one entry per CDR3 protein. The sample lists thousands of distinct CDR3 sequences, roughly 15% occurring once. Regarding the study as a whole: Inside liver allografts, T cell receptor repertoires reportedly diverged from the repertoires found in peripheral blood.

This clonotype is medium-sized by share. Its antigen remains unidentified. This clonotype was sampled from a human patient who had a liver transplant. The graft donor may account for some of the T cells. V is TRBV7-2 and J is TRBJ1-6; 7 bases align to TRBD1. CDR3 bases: TGTGCCAGCACCACAGGACAGGTCCCCTATAATTCACCCCTCCACTTT. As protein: CASTTGQVPYNSPLHF.